A selection of T cell receptor beta chains follows, all from one sample in a study of Tregs in tolerant kidney transplant recipients. Measured with immunoSEQ multiplex PCR; TCRdb has only the in-frame clones, and not every one. The sample shows 100,000 to 130,000 clones, nearly 90% of them seen only once. The specimen was CD4+ T cells from blood, collected before the transplant. The receptors come from a human donor who received a combined kidney and bone marrow transplant. Both conserved end residues are part of each CDR3. The order of the fields is clone size, V gene, J gene, D gene, CDR3 DNA, CDR3 protein. D genes are given only for firm matches. A clone size is listed for some rows: how often the clone was seen (once, few, many), or a class if it is expanded.

clone_size: once; v_call: TRBV27; j_call: TRBJ1-5; d_call: TRBD1; cdr3_nt: TGTGCCAGCAGTCCGGACAGGCTCAATCAGCCCCAGCATTTT; cdr3_aa: CASSPDRLNQPQHF
clone_size: .; v_call: TRBV11-2; j_call: TRBJ2-7; d_call: .; cdr3_nt: TGTGCCAGCAGCTTAGATCTAACAGATATCAAGCAGTACTTC; cdr3_aa: CASSLDLTDIKQYF
clone_size: .; v_call: TRBV5-4; j_call: TRBJ2-5; d_call: TRBD2; cdr3_nt: TGTGCCAGCAGCCCGGGGGGGGGCGGGGAGACCCAGTACTTC; cdr3_aa: CASSPGGGGETQYF
clone_size: .; v_call: TRBV2; j_call: TRBJ2-5; d_call: TRBD2; cdr3_nt: TGTGCCAGCAGTGATGAGCGGGGGGCCCGGGAGACCCAGTACTTC; cdr3_aa: CASSDERGARETQYF
clone_size: .; v_call: TRBV5-1; j_call: TRBJ2-1; d_call: .; cdr3_nt: TGCGCCAGCAGCTTCGTAGCGGGCGCAGGGGTTGAGCAGTTCTTC; cdr3_aa: CASSFVAGAGVEQFF
clone_size: .; v_call: TRBV2; j_call: TRBJ2-1; d_call: .; cdr3_nt: TGTGCCCTAGGCGGGGGCTTCAGCTCCTACAATGAGCAGTTCTTC; cdr3_aa: CALGGGFSSYNEQFF
clone_size: .; v_call: TRBV5-1; j_call: TRBJ2-1; d_call: TRBD2; cdr3_nt: TGCGCCAGCAGCTTGAGTCCAGCGGGAGGTTACAATGAGCAGTTCTTC; cdr3_aa: CASSLSPAGGYNEQFF
clone_size: once; v_call: TRBV7-6; j_call: TRBJ2-3; d_call: .; cdr3_nt: TGTGCCAGCCAGGGGACAACCACAGATACGCAGTATTTT; cdr3_aa: CASQGTTTDTQYF
clone_size: .; v_call: TRBV6-6; j_call: TRBJ1-1; d_call: .; cdr3_nt: TGTGCCAGCCTATCGTACAGTGAAGCTTTCTTT; cdr3_aa: CASLSYSEAFF
clone_size: .; v_call: TRBV5-1; j_call: TRBJ1-2; d_call: TRBD1; cdr3_nt: TGCGCCAGCAGCTTGGCGGACAGGGGCTATGGCTACACCTTC; cdr3_aa: CASSLADRGYGYTF
clone_size: .; v_call: TRBV18; j_call: TRBJ1-5; d_call: .; cdr3_nt: TGTGCCAGCTCACCCCTGGCAGGACAGCCCCAGCATTTT; cdr3_aa: CASSPLAGQPQHF
clone_size: .; v_call: TRBV19; j_call: TRBJ2-7; d_call: .; cdr3_nt: TGTGCCAGTAGTATAACAAGCTCCTACGAGCAGTACTTC; cdr3_aa: CASSITSSYEQYF
clone_size: .; v_call: TRBV6-1; j_call: TRBJ1-6; d_call: TRBD1; cdr3_nt: TGTGCCAGCAGTGAACCACCGACAGGGCTTGGATCACCCCTCCACTTT; cdr3_aa: CASSEPPTGLGSPLHF
clone_size: .; v_call: TRBV2; j_call: TRBJ1-2; d_call: .; cdr3_nt: TGTGCCAGCAGAGTCAGGGATGGCTACACCTTC; cdr3_aa: CASRVRDGYTF
clone_size: once; v_call: TRBV19; j_call: TRBJ2-3; d_call: .; cdr3_nt: TGTGCCAGTAGTATATTCGGTAGCTCAGATACGCAGTATTTT; cdr3_aa: CASSIFGSSDTQYF
clone_size: .; v_call: TRBV28; j_call: TRBJ2-7; d_call: .; cdr3_nt: TGTGCCAGCAGTCCCCCCGGTTCCTCCGAGCAGTACTTC; cdr3_aa: CASSPPGSSEQYF
clone_size: .; v_call: TRBV4-2; j_call: TRBJ2-7; d_call: .; cdr3_nt: TGTGCCAGCAGCCTGCGTACCTACGAGCAGTACTTC; cdr3_aa: CASSLRTYEQYF
clone_size: .; v_call: TRBV5-4; j_call: TRBJ2-7; d_call: TRBD2; cdr3_nt: TGTGCCAGCAGCTCCGGGACTAGCGGGGGCCATGCCTCCTACGAGCAGTACTTC; cdr3_aa: CASSSGTSGGHASYEQYF
clone_size: .; v_call: TRBV1; j_call: TRBJ2-3; d_call: .; cdr3_nt: TGCACCAGCAGCCAGTCAGCGGGAGGCGGAGATACGCAGTATTTT; cdr3_aa: CTSSQSAGGGDTQYF
clone_size: .; v_call: TRBV7-2; j_call: TRBJ1-1; d_call: TRBD1; cdr3_nt: TGTGCCAGCAGCAGCCGGACAGGGGGAATCACTGAAGCTTTCTTT; cdr3_aa: CASSSRTGGITEAFF
clone_size: .; v_call: TRBV4-2; j_call: TRBJ2-2; d_call: TRBD2; cdr3_nt: TGTGCCAGCAGCGCCCGGCCCGGGGCTAGCGGGGGGTCGGGCACCGGGGAGCTGTTTTTT; cdr3_aa: CASSARPGASGGSGTGELFF
clone_size: .; v_call: TRBV27; j_call: TRBJ1-4; d_call: .; cdr3_nt: TGTGCCAGCAGGTTTTCTGGCAGGGGCTCTGAAAAACTGTTTTTT; cdr3_aa: CASRFSGRGSEKLFF
clone_size: .; v_call: TRBV6-5; j_call: TRBJ2-3; d_call: TRBD1; cdr3_nt: TGTGCCAGCGGGGACAGTTGGGGGGATACGCAGTATTTT; cdr3_aa: CASGDSWGDTQYF
clone_size: .; v_call: TRBV6-6; j_call: TRBJ1-1; d_call: .; cdr3_nt: TGTGCCAGCAGCTACCAGTGGAACACTGAAGCTTTCTTT; cdr3_aa: CASSYQWNTEAFF
clone_size: .; v_call: TRBV10-1; j_call: TRBJ2-1; d_call: TRBD2; cdr3_nt: TGCGCCAGCGGTGGTGTAGCGGGAGGTGGGCAGTTCTTC; cdr3_aa: CASGGVAGGGQFF
clone_size: .; v_call: TRBV4-3; j_call: TRBJ2-5; d_call: .; cdr3_nt: TGCGCCAGCAGCCCCCAAGCCCTAGGATACCAAGAGACCCAGTACTTC; cdr3_aa: CASSPQALGYQETQYF
clone_size: .; v_call: TRBV6-5; j_call: TRBJ2-7; d_call: .; cdr3_nt: TGTGCCAGCAGTTACTCGGGGGCGGGGGTCTACGAGCAGTACTTC; cdr3_aa: CASSYSGAGVYEQYF
clone_size: .; v_call: TRBV28; j_call: TRBJ2-3; d_call: TRBD1; cdr3_nt: TGTGCCGCCACCCGGACAGGGGGCGCGGTAGATACGCAGTATTTT; cdr3_aa: CAATRTGGAVDTQYF
clone_size: few; v_call: TRBV5-1; j_call: TRBJ2-1; d_call: TRBD2; cdr3_nt: TGCGCCAGCAGCTTGGCCGCGGGGGGGCGTCGGAATGAGCAGTTCTTC; cdr3_aa: CASSLAAGGRRNEQFF
clone_size: .; v_call: TRBV5-1; j_call: TRBJ1-1; d_call: .; cdr3_nt: TGCGCCAGCAGCTTATCGGGGGGGAACACTGAAGCTTTCTTT; cdr3_aa: CASSLSGGNTEAFF
clone_size: .; v_call: TRBV5-6; j_call: TRBJ1-1; d_call: .; cdr3_nt: TGTGCCCCTATTCGGGGGGGCGTGGGCACTGAAGCTTTCTTT; cdr3_aa: CAPIRGGVGTEAFF
clone_size: .; v_call: TRBV5-4; j_call: TRBJ2-5; d_call: TRBD2; cdr3_nt: TGTGCCAGCAGCTTGGTGGCGGGAGGGGGGGAGACCCAGTACTTC; cdr3_aa: CASSLVAGGGETQYF
clone_size: .; v_call: TRBV9; j_call: TRBJ1-3; d_call: .; cdr3_nt: TGTGCCAGCAGCGACTTCAAGAGCTCTGGAAACACCATATATTTT; cdr3_aa: CASSDFKSSGNTIYF
clone_size: few; v_call: TRBV7-7; j_call: TRBJ2-3; d_call: .; cdr3_nt: TGTGCCAGCAGCACGGGGATTCCAGATACGCAGTATTTT; cdr3_aa: CASSTGIPDTQYF
clone_size: .; v_call: TRBV27; j_call: TRBJ2-1; d_call: TRBD2; cdr3_nt: TGTGCCAGCAACCGAGAGCCGGGACTAGCTCTTCTCTTC; cdr3_aa: CASNREPGLALLF
clone_size: .; v_call: TRBV6-4; j_call: TRBJ2-2; d_call: .; cdr3_nt: TGTGCCAGCAGTCCCACCGGGACTGTGAACACCGGGGAGCTGTTTTTT; cdr3_aa: CASSPTGTVNTGELFF
clone_size: few; v_call: TRBV6-5; j_call: TRBJ1-2; d_call: TRBD1; cdr3_nt: TGTGCCAGCAGTGCTAAGCAGACAGGGTCTGGCTACACCTTC; cdr3_aa: CASSAKQTGSGYTF
clone_size: .; v_call: TRBV5-1; j_call: TRBJ2-3; d_call: TRBD2; cdr3_nt: TGCGCCAGCAGCTCTACTCCGGGACTAGCCGGGACAGATACGCAGTATTTT; cdr3_aa: CASSSTPGLAGTDTQYF
clone_size: .; v_call: TRBV5-1; j_call: TRBJ2-1; d_call: .; cdr3_nt: TGCGCCAGCAGCGCCCCTCTAGGAAGGTCCTACAATGAGCAGTTCTTC; cdr3_aa: CASSAPLGRSYNEQFF